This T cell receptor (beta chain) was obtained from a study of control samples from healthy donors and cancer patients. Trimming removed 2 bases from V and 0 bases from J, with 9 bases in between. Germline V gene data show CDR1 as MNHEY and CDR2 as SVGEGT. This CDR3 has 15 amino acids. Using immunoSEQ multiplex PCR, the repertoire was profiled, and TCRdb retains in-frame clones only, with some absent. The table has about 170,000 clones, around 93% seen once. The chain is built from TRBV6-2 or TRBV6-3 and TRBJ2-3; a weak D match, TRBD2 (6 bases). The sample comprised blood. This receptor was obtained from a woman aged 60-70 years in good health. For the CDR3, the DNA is TGTGCCAGCAGTTACGGGGAGGCTAGCACAGATACGCAGTATTTT. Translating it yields CASSYGEASTDTQYF.